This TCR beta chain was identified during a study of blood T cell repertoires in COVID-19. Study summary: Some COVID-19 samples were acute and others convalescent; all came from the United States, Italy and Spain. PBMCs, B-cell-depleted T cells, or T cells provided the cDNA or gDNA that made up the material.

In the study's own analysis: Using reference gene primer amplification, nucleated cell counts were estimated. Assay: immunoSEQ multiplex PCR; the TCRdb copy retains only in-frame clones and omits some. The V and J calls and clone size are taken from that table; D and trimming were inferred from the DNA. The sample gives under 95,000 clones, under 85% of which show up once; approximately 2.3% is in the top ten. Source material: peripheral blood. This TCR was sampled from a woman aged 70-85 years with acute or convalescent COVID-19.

The DNA for the CDR3 is TGTGCCAGCAGGCGACAGGAGGATGGCTACACCTTC. Translation: CASRRQEDGYTF. This rearrangement joins TRBV7-2 to TRBJ1-2; a possible D gene is TRBD1 (6 bases). This CDR3 is 12 amino acids long. Between the trimmed V and J ends, which lost 6 bases and 6 bases, there was a span of 11 bases. Germline loops: CDR1 SGHTA, CDR2 FQGNSA. Full variable domain (outside the CDR3, taken from reference TRBV7-2 and TRBJ1-2): GAGVSQSPSNKVTEKGKDVELRCDPISGHTALYWYRQSLGQGLEFLIYFQGNSAPDKSGLPSDRFSAERTGGSVSTLTIQRTQQEDSAVYLCASRRQEDGYTFGSGTRLTVV.